One T cell receptor beta chain is described in this entry. What it recognizes is unknown. This specimen comes from a study of identical twins. TCRdb ran MiXCR on the 5' RACE reads and lists one entry per CDR3 protein. The repertoire has some 1,700,000 distinct CDR3 sequences, 25% to 35% of them found once; the top ten carry about 0.27%. Everyone who donated was a healthy Caucasian. Study results and limitations: Partly confounded zero-insertion analyses could result from invariant MAIT and iNKT cells. Conclusions leaned on cross-sectional statistical analysis and did not track the same donors over time. Abundant beta clonotypes from cord blood bore fewer insertions; memory repertoires lacked this pattern.

This CDR3 has 16 amino acids. Germline CDR1 is SGHAT and CDR2 is FQNNGV. The ends were cut back, 4 bases at V and 7 bases at J, with 19 bases in the middle. V gene TRBV11-2 combines with J gene TRBJ1-4; perhaps TRBD1 as D (6 bases). Material: cord blood. This TCR was sampled from a newborn girl in good health. The CDR3 DNA follows: TGTGCCAGCAGCTGGTCCCCACAGGGCGCGCGTGAAAAACTGTTTTTT. It is translated as CASSWSPQGAREKLFF. Full variable domain (remainder filled in from reference TRBV11-2 and TRBJ1-4): EAGVAQSPRYKIIEKRQSVAFWCNPISGHATLYWYQQILGQGPKLLIQFQNNGVVDDSQLPKDRFSAERLKGVDSTLKIQPAKLEDSAVYLCASSWSPQGAREKLFFGSGTQLSVL.